The 6 T cell receptor beta chains presented below share a single source sample, sequenced in a study of human thymus T cells. The assay was immunoSEQ multiplex PCR, and TCRdb's table has in-frame clones only and misses some. The sample lists some 120,000 clones; over 85% were seen once. In corrective heart surgery, resections were taken, and these provided the thymus tissue. Sequences were obtained from thymus tissue. Every receptor here comes from a boy younger than two with a congenital heart defect but otherwise immunologically healthy.

This chain links TRBV2 with TRBJ1-3; D uncertain. V lost 4 bases to trimming and J lost 0 bases, with 7 bases between them. CDR1 is SNHLY, CDR2 FYNNEI, per germline. CDR3 length: 14 residues. CDR3 sequence: CASSVLTSGNTIYF. The CDR3 DNA follows: TGTGCCAGCAGTGTTCTTACCTCTGGAAACACCATATATTTT.

In its sample, this clone was seen once. The chain has TRBV5-8 and TRBJ2-7; no clear D gene. Germline CDR1 reads SGHTS; CDR2 reads YDEGEE. This CDR3 region has 11 residues. V lost 3 bases and J lost 2, with 3 bases in between. The CDR3 protein is CASSSTYEQYF. The DNA of the CDR3 is TGTGCCAGCAGCTCGACCTACGAGCAGTACTTC. The variable domain in full, completed from reference TRBV5-8 and TRBJ2-7, reads EAGVTQSPTHLIKTRGQQATLRCSPISGHTSVYWYQQALGLGLQFLLWYDEGEERNRGNFPPRFSGRQFPNYSSELNVNALELEDSALYLCASSSTYEQYFGPGTRLTVT.

The CDR3 DNA reads as TGTGCCAGCAGCTCCCGACAGTTCGGCACAGATACGCAGTATTTT. Residues: CASSSRQFGTDTQYF. The chain has TRBV7-9 and TRBJ2-3; D is perhaps TRBD1 (5 bases). The CDR3 is 15 amino acids. Trimming removed 4 bases at V and 1 base at J, with 12 bases between. From germline, CDR1 is SEHNR and CDR2 FQNEAQ (reference sequence).

The V and J genes are TRBV4-1 and TRBJ2-1, with D maybe TRBD1 (6 bases). Trimming removed 2 bases at V and 4 bases at J, with 9 bases between. Germline CDR1 is MGHRA and CDR2 is YSYEKL. CDR3 size: 14 residues. The CDR3 protein is CASSQKQGYNEQFF. The DNA of the CDR3 is TGCGCCAGCAGCCAAAAACAGGGTTACAATGAGCAGTTCTTC.

The chain joins TRBV6-1 to TRBJ1-5; TRBD1 might be the D (6 bases). Trimming pared 2 bases from V and 3 bases from J, leaving 11 bases between. Per germline, CDR1 MNHNS and CDR2 SASEGT. The CDR3 runs to 15 residues. The CDR3 DNA reads TGTGCCAGCAGTGAATCGGGGGCGGCCAATCAGCCCCAGCATTTT. Residues: CASSESGAANQPQHF.

This clone has just a few counts. The chain links TRBV20-1 to TRBJ1-1, with a tentative D call TRBD1 (5 bases). The germline gives CDR1 DFQATT, CDR2 SNEGSKA (reference sequence). This CDR3 is built from 10 residues. V was pared by 5 bases and J by 7 bases, with 8 bases between. The CDR3 DNA follows: TGCAGTGCTTGGGACGGTGAAGCTTTCTTT. As protein: CSAWDGEAFF.